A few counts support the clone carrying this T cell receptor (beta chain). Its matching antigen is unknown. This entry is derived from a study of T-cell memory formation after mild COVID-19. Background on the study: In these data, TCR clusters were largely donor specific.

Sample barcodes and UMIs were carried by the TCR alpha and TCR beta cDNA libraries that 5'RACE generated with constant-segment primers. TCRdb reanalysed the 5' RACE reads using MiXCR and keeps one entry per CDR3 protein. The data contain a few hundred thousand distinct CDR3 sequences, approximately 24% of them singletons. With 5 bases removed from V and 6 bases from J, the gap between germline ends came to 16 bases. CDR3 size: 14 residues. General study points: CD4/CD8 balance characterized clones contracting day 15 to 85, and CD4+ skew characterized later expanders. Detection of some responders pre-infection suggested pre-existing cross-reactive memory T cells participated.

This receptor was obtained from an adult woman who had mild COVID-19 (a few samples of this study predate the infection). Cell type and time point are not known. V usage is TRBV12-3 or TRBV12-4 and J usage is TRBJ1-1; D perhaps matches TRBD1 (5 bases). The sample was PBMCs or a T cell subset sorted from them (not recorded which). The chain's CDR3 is CASSLLQGGPEAFF. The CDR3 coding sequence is TGTGCCAGCAGTCTCCTCCAGGGCGGCCCTGAAGCTTTCTTT.